Reported below is one TCR beta chain. These data originate in a study of blood T cell repertoires in COVID-19. Study overall: Sample material is recorded as cDNA or gDNA derived from T cells, B-cell-depleted T cells, or PBMCs.

Original data processing: From reference gene primer amplification, estimates of nucleated cell counts were derived. Clones were sequenced by immunoSEQ multiplex PCR, and TCRdb holds only the in-frame ones, with some missing. That table furnishes V, J and clone size, whereas the DNA furnished D and trimming. The table has 200,000 to 250,000 clones, 80% to 90% seen once. This CDR3 comprises 16 residues. The V gene lost 5 bases and the J gene lost 0 bases, with 14 bases spanning the gap. Germline V gives CDR1 WSHSY, CDR2 SAAADI. The sequence came from a man aged 60 to 69 with acute or convalescent COVID-19. Sequenced material: peripheral blood. The chain links TRBV10-2 to TRBJ2-1, with a weak D call TRBD2 (6 bases). The CDR3: CASSTAGGSSYNEQFF. The DNA of the CDR3 is TGCGCCAGCAGTACAGCGGGTGGAAGCTCCTACAATGAGCAGTTCTTC.